The subject of this entry is one T cell receptor beta chain. Antigen specificity is unknown. The data originate from a study of cytomegalovirus exposure and HLA in healthy donors. A multiplex PCR was run with 60 Vbeta primers and 13 Jbeta primers. Clones were read by immunoSEQ multiplex PCR, and TCRdb kept only the in-frame ones, dropping some. In total, the table holds fewer than 130,000 clones. The CDR3 runs 15 residues. The germline V gene has CDR1 SGDLS and CDR2 YYNGEE. The ends were cut back, 4 bases at V and 3 bases at J, with 15 bases in the middle. General study points: Earlier results showed most TCR beta V segments being productive about 90% or about 30% of the time. Cytomegalovirus-associated TCR beta chains were listed, numbering 164. When the data were analyzed later, several of the most significant clusters appeared to be linked to common viral pathogens.

The receptor's source is a man aged 50 to 60 in good health and CMV-seronegative. Sequencing used PBMCs. The rearrangement links TRBV9 to TRBJ2-3; D is possibly TRBD2 (5 bases). The CDR3 region has the DNA TGTGCCAGCAGCTTACGGGTCCTAGCAACAGATACGCAGTATTTT. Its translation is CASSLRVLATDTQYF.